The clone carrying this TCR beta chain was recorded a few times. The antigen is unknown. Primers included in the PCR were 60 Vbeta and 13 Jbeta primers. The method was immunoSEQ multiplex PCR; TCRdb's version includes in-frame clones alone and lacks a portion of them. The data contain roughly 120,000 clones, 77% of them seen just once; the ten biggest clones take up about 13%. Trimming left V 1 base short and J 1 base short, with 7 bases between. Germline CDR1 SEHNR, CDR2 FQNEAQ (reference sequence). The CDR3 has 14 residues. This sample is part of a study of cytomegalovirus exposure and HLA in healthy donors. Study background: Tens of millions of unique TCRs from HLA-typed donors made up an early data release.

Findings and caveats of the study: There were some V segments, including TRBV6-2 and TRBV6-3, excluded as indistinguishable. Later on, a genetic analysis was performed. It linked a missense variant in DCLRE1C with V- and J-gene trimming of TCR beta.

Sequencing used PBMCs. The chain joins TRBV7-9 to TRBJ1-1; D is unresolved. This TCR was recovered from a woman in her 40s in good health and CMV-seropositive. In DNA, the CDR3 is TGTGCCAGCAGCTTAGACTTTGAGAACACTGAAGCTTTCTTT. Protein sequence: CASSLDFENTEAFF.